The clone carrying this T cell receptor (beta chain) occurred a few times. Its antigen remains unidentified. Different DNA sequences within this sample yield the same CDR3. Germline assignment: CDR1 SGHRS and CDR2 YFSETQ. Trimming cost V 0 bases and J 2 bases; bases outside gene matches: 7. The length of the CDR3 is 17 residues. Profiled with immunoSEQ multiplex PCR; TCRdb holds only in-frame clones, not every one. The sample has about 58,000 clones; over 75% are singletons. Sampled blood was obtained at baseline, cycle 4 day 1, and cycle 7 day 1. These data come from a study of OX40 agonist ivuxolimab in advanced cancers. Regarding the study as a whole: Compared with CD4+, CD8+ T cells on average had more expanded clones.

This receptor was obtained from an adult with an advanced solid tumor such as melanoma, head and neck, liver or kidney cancer. The sequences come from CD4+ or CD8+ T cells sorted from blood, collected in a trial of the OX40 agonist ivuxolimab. The chain combines TRBV5-1 with TRBJ1-3; 8 bases are shared with TRBD1. The CDR3 DNA is TGCGCCAGCAGCTTGGTGTCCCAGGGGGCTACTGGAAACACCATATATTTT. Its protein is CASSLVSQGATGNTIYF.